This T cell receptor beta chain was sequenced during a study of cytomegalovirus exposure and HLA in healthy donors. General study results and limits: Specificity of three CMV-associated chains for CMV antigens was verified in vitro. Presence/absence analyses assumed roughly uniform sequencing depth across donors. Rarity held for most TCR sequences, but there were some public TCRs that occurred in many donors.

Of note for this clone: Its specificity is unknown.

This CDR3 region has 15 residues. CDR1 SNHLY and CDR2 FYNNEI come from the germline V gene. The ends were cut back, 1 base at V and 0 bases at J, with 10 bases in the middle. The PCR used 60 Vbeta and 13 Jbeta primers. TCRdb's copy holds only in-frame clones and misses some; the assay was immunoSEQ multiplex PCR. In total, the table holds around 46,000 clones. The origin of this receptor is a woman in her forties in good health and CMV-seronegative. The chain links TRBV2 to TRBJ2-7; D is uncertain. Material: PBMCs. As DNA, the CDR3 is TGTGCCAGCAGTGAAGAGGAACTAAGCTCCTACGAGCAGTACTTC. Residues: CASSEEELSSYEQYF. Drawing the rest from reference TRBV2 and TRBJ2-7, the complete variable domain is EPEVTQTPSHQVTQMGQEVILRCVPISNHLYFYWYRQILGQKVEFLVSFYNNEISEKSEIFDDQFSVERPDGSNFTLKIRSTKLEDSAMYFCASSEEELSSYEQYFGPGTRLTVT.